The clone carrying this T cell receptor (beta chain) showed up just a few times. What it recognizes is unknown. TCRdb recomputed calls from the 5' RACE reads with MiXCR, one row per CDR3 protein. Here the sample spans some 570,000 distinct CDR3 sequences, about a fifth being singletons. The entry originates in a study of identical twins. Regarding the study as a whole: Less excess twin sharing appeared in beta out-of-frame sequences.

The same sample was also studied in work on yellow fever vaccine responses in identical twins. This second study notes: The T cell response to vaccination in identical twins was reportedly partly convergent and partly personalized.

This TCR came from a young woman in good health. Material for sequencing was CD4+ T cells sorted from blood.

The CDR3 sequence is CASSSGASGRTNQETQYF. DNA for the CDR3: TGTGCCAGCAGCTCTGGGGCGTCTGGGCGGACAAACCAAGAGACCCAGTACTTC. The V call is TRBV5-4, the J call TRBJ2-5; tentatively, D is TRBD1 (5 bases). Per the germline V gene, CDR1 is SGHNT and CDR2 is YYREEE (reference sequence). V was pared by 3 bases and J by 0 bases, with 21 bases between. This CDR3 contains 18 residues. The whole variable domain, remainder taken from reference TRBV5-4 and TRBJ2-5, is ETGVTQSPTHLIKTRGQQVTLRCSSQSGHNTVSWYQQALGQGPQFIFQYYREEENGRGNFPPRFSGLQFPNYSSELNVNALELDDSALYLCASSSGASGRTNQETQYFGPGTRLLVL.